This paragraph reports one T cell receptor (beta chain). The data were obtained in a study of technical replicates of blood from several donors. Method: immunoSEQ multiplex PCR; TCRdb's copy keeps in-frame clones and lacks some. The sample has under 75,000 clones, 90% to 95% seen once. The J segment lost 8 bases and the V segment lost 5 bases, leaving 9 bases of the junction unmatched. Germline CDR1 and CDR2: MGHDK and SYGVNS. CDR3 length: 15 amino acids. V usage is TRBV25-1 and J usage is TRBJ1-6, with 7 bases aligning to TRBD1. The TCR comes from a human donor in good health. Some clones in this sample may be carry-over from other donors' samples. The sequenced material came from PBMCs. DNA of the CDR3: TGTGCCAGCAGTCAAGGGGGCGGTCCGCATTCACCCCTCCACTTT. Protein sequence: CASSQGGGPHSPLHF.